Below are 8 T cell receptor beta chains sequenced from a single sample in a study of blood T cell repertoires in COVID-19. The method was immunoSEQ multiplex PCR; TCRdb's version includes in-frame clones alone and lacks a portion of them. The sample has approximately 280,000 clones, roughly 90% seen once; the top ten hold approximately 4.2%. The material sequenced was peripheral blood. Receptors originate from a man in his forties with acute or convalescent COVID-19.

The V gene is TRBV12-3 or TRBV12-4, the J gene TRBJ1-2; 10 nucleotides agree with TRBD1. V shed 5 bases and J 6 bases; nucleotides not matched to a gene: 3. This CDR3 is built from 13 residues. CDR3: CASSAGQGHGYTF. The CDR3 DNA reads TGTGCCAGCAGTGCGGGACAGGGGCATGGCTACACCTTC.

A few counts support this clone. V gene TRBV6-5 combines with J gene TRBJ1-1, with 10 bases aligning to TRBD1. V shed 4 bases, J shed 4 bases, and the junction held 0 bases outside the gene matches. This CDR3 has 13 residues. The germline gives CDR1 MNHEY, CDR2 SVGAGI. CDR3 DNA sequence: TGTGCCAGCAGTTGGGACAGGGGCACTGAAGCTTTCTTT. It specifies CASSWDRGTEAFF.

The V call is TRBV10-2, the J call TRBJ1-5, with a weak D call TRBD1 (5 bases). CDR3 size: 18 residues. CDR1 and CDR2 (germline): WSHSY, SAAADI. The V end lost 3 bases, the J end lost 2 bases, and 20 bases lay between the germline ends. The CDR3 DNA follows: TGCGCCAGCAGTGACCCCCTTTTCTTAGGGGAGGGCAATCAGCCCCAGCATTTT. Protein: CASSDPLFLGEGNQPQHF.

This chain uses TRBV11-1 with TRBJ2-7, with 10 bases lining up with TRBD1. There are 15 residues in the CDR3. The junction had 13 bases not matched to a gene; V was cut back by 5 bases and J by 9 bases. Looked up from germline, CDR1 is SGHAT and CDR2 is FQDESV (reference sequence). CDR3 protein: CASSPRGTGAGWQYF. The CDR3 DNA reads as TGTGCCAGCAGCCCCCGAGGGACAGGGGCCGGCTGGCAGTACTTC.

The CDR3 DNA reads TGTGCCAGCAGCTTAGATCTGACAGGGGACGAGGGCGAGCAGTACTTC. Residues: CASSLDLTGDEGEQYF. The chain recombines TRBV11-2 with TRBJ2-7, with 8 bases identical to TRBD1. Germline loops: CDR1 SGHAT, CDR2 FQNNGV. Trimming at V came to 0 bases and at J to 6 bases, leaving 10 bases not matched to a gene. The CDR3 extends over 16 amino acids.

The rearrangement joins TRBV6-2 or TRBV6-3 to TRBJ1-5; TRBD1 might be the D (6 bases). The CDR3 length is 16 residues. V was trimmed by 6 bases and J by 3 bases, leaving 18 bases between them. Germline loops: CDR1 MNHEY, CDR2 SVGEGT. The CDR3 DNA reads TGTGCCAGCAGCTTTCCCCGGACAGACCTCAATCAGCCCCAGCATTTT. As protein: CASSFPRTDLNQPQHF.

Here the CDR3 DNA reads TGTGCCGGATATTTTGGGGGCAGGCTCTCGGGAAACACCATATATTTT. Residues: CAGYFGGRLSGNTIYF. The chain uses TRBV25-1 and TRBJ1-3, with D tentatively TRBD1 (6 bases). The V end was cut by 11 bases, the J end by 4 bases, with 24 bases between. The CDR3 extends over 16 amino acids. CDR1 and CDR2 (germline): MGHDK, SYGVNS. The entire variable domain, with the rest obtained from reference TRBV25-1 and TRBJ1-3, is as follows: EADIYQTPRYLVIGTGKKITLECSQTMGHDKMYWYQQDPGMELHLIHYSYGVNSTEKGDLSSESTVSRIRTEHFPLTLESARPSHTSQYLCAGYFGGRLSGNTIYFGEGSWLTVV.

This chain links TRBV5-1 with TRBJ1-6; the match to TRBD1 covers 10 bases. V trimming: 4 bases; J trimming: 0 bases; junction bases outside the gene matches: 4. CDR1 SGHRS and CDR2 YFSETQ come from the germline V gene. The CDR3 runs 17 residues. The CDR3 DNA sequence: TGCGCCAGCAGCGTTGGACAGGGGGGCTCCTATAATTCACCCCTCCACTTT. Its protein product is CASSVGQGGSYNSPLHF.